The text below deals with one TCR beta chain. The antigen is unknown. TCRdb's copy holds only in-frame clones and misses some; the assay was immunoSEQ multiplex PCR. Here the sample spans about 63,000 clones, 85% to 90% being singletons. The sample comes from a study of OX40 agonist ivuxolimab in advanced cancers. Study-level background: Ivuxolimab doses were 0.01, 0.1, 0.3, 1.5, 3 or 10 mg/kg every 2 weeks. Patients in dose escalation had liver, melanoma, kidney or head and neck cancers.

Points from the study as a whole: Expanded clones were, on average, more numerous among CD8+ T cells than CD4+.

Germline CDR1 SGDLS, CDR2 YYNGEE. V lost 7 bases, J lost 2 bases, and 3 bases stayed unmatched. CDR3 length equals 14 residues. The origin of this receptor is an adult with an advanced solid tumor such as melanoma, head and neck, liver or kidney cancer. Sample: CD4+ or CD8+ T cells sorted from blood, taken in a trial of the OX40 agonist ivuxolimab. This rearrangement joins TRBV9 to TRBJ2-3; 11 bases align to TRBD2. The CDR3 is CASGTSGFTDTQYF. The CDR3 bases are TGTGCCAGCGGGACTAGCGGATTCACAGATACGCAGTATTTT.